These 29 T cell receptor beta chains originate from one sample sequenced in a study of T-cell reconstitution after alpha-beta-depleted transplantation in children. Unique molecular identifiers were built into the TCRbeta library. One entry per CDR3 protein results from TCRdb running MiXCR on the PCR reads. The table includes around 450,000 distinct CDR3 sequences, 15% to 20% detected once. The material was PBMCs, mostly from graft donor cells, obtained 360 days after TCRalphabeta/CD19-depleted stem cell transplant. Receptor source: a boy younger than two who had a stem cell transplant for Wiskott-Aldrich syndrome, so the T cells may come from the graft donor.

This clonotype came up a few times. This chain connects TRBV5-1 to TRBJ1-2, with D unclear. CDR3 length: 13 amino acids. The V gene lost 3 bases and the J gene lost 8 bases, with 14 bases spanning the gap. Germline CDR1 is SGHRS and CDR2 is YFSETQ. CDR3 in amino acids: CASSSRPAGGYTF. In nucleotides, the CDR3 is TGCGCCAGCAGCTCACGACCGGCCGGGGGCTACACCTTC.

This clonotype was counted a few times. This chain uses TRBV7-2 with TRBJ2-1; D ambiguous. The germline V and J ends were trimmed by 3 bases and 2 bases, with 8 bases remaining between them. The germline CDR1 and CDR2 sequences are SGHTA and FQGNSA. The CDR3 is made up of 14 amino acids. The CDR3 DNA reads TGTGCCAGCAGCTTGTACAGCCCCTACAATGAGCAGTTCTTC. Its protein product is CASSLYSPYNEQFF.

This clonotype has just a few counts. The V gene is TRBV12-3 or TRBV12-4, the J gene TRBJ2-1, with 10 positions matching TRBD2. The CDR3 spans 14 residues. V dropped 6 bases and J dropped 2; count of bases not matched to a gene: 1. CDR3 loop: CASRSGRAYNEQFF. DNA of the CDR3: TGTGCCAGCAGGAGCGGGAGGGCCTACAATGAGCAGTTCTTC.

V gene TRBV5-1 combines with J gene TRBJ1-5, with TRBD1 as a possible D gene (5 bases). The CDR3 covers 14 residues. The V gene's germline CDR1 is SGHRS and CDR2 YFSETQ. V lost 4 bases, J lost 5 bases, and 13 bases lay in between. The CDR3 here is CASSLDSMDQPQHF. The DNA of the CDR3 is TGCGCCAGCAGCCTCGACAGTATGGATCAGCCCCAGCATTTT.

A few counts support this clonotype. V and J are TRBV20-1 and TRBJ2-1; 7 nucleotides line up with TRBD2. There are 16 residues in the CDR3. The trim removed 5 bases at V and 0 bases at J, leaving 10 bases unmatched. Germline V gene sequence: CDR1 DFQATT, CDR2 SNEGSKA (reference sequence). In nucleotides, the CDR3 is TGCAGTGCTTCAATTCCGGGACTAAGCTCCTACAATGAGCAGTTCTTC. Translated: CSASIPGLSSYNEQFF.

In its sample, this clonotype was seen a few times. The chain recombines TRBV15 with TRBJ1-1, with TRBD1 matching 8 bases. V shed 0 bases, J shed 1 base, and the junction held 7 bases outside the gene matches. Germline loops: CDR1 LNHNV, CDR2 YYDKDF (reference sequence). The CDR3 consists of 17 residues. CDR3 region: CATSRDGQGPRNTEAFF. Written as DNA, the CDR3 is TGTGCCACCAGCAGAGATGGACAGGGACCCCGGAACACTGAAGCTTTCTTT. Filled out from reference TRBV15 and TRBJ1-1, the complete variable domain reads DAMVIQNPRYQVTQFGKPVTLSCSQTLNHNVMYWYQQKSSQAPKLLFHYYDKDFNNEADTPDNFQSRRPNTSFCFLDIRSPGLGDTAMYLCATSRDGQGPRNTEAFFGQGTRLTVV.

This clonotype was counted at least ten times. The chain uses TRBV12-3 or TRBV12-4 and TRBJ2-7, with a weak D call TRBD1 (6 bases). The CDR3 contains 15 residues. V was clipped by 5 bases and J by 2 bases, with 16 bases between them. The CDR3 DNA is TGTGCCAGCAGTGGGGGCGCGATCCATACCTACGAGCAGTACTTC. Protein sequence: CASSGGAIHTYEQYF.

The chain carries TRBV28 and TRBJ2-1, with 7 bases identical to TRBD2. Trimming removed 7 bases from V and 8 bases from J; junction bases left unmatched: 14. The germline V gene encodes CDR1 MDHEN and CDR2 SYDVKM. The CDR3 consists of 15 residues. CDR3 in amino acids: CASTVGGKFFDEQFF. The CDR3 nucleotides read TGTGCCAGCACCGTGGGAGGGAAATTTTTCGATGAGCAGTTCTTC.

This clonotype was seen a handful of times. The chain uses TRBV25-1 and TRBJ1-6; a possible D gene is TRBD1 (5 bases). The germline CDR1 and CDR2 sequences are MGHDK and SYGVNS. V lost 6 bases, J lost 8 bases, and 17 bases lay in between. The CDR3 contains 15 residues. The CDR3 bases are TGTGCCAGCAGCCGGGGGACTGCGGCTTATTCACCCCTCCACTTT. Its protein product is CASSRGTAAYSPLHF. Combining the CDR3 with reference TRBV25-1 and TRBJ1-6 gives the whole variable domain EADIYQTPRYLVIGTGKKITLECSQTMGHDKMYWYQQDPGMELHLIHYSYGVNSTEKGDLSSESTVSRIRTEHFPLTLESARPSHTSQYLCASSRGTAAYSPLHFGNGTRLTVT.

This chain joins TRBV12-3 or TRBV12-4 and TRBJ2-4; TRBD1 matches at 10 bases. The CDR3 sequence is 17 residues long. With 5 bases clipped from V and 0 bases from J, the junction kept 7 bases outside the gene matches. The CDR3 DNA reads TGTGCCAGCAGTCCAGACAGGGGGCCGGTAGCCAAAAACATTCAGTACTTC. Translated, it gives CASSPDRGPVAKNIQYF.

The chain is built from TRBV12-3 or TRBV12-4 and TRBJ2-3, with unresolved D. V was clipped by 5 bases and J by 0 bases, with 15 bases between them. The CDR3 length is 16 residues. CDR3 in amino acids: CASSLTFRSSTDTQYF. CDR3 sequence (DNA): TGTGCCAGCAGTCTCACATTCCGTTCTAGCACAGATACGCAGTATTTT.

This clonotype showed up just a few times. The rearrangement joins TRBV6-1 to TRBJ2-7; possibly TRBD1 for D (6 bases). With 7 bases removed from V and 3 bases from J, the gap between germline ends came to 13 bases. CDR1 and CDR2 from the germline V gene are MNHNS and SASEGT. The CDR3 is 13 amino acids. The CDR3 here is CASTQGQNYEQYF. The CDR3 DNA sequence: TGTGCCAGCACCCAGGGGCAGAACTACGAGCAGTACTTC.

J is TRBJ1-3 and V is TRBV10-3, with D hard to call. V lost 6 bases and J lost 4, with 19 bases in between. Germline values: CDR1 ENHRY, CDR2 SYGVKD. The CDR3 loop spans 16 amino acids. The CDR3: CAIRQDPKAGGNTIYF. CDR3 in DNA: TGTGCCATCAGGCAGGATCCAAAAGCTGGAGGAAACACCATATATTTT.

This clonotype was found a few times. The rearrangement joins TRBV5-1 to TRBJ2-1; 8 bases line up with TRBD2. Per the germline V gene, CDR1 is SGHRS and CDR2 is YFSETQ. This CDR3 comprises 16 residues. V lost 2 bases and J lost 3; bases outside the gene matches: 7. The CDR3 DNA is TGCGCCAGCAGCTTACCTTTTAGCGGGAACTACAATGAGCAGTTCTTC. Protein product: CASSLPFSGNYNEQFF.

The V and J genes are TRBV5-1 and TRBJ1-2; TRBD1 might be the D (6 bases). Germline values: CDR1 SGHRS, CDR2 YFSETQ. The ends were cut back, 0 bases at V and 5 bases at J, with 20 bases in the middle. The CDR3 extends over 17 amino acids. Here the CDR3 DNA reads TGCGCCAGCAGCTTGGCAGGGGTAGCGTTGGGCCAATATGGCTACACCTTC. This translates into CASSLAGVALGQYGYTF.

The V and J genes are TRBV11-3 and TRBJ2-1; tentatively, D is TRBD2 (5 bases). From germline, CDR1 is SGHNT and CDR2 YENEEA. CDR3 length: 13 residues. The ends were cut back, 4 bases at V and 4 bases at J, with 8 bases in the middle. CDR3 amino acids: CASSWTLYNEQFF. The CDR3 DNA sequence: TGTGCCAGCAGCTGGACTCTTTACAATGAGCAGTTCTTC.

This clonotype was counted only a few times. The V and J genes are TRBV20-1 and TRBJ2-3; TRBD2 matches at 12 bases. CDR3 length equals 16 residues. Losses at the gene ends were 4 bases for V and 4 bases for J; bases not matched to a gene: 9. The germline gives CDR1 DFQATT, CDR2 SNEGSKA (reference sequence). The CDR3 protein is CSATRTSGGPSDTQYF. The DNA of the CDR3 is TGCAGTGCTACCCGTACTAGCGGGGGGCCTTCAGATACGCAGTATTTT.

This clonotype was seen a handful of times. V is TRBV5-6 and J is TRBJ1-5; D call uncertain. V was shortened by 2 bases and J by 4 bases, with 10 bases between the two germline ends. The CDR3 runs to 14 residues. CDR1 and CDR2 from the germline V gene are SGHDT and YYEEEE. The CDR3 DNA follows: TGTGCCAGCAGCTTCAGCCCCCGAAATCAGCCCCAGCATTTT. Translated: CASSFSPRNQPQHF.

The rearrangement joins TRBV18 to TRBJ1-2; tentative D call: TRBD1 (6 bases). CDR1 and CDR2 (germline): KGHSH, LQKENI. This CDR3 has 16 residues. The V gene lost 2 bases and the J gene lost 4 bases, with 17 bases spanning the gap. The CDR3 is CASSPTGIGTGYGYTF. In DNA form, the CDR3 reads TGTGCCAGCTCACCAACAGGGATCGGCACGGGCTATGGCTACACCTTC.

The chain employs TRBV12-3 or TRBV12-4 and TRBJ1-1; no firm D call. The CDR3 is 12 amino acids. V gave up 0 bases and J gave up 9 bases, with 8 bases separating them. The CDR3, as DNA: TGTGCCAGCAGTTTAGCAGGGTTAAAAGCTTTCTTT. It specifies CASSLAGLKAFF.

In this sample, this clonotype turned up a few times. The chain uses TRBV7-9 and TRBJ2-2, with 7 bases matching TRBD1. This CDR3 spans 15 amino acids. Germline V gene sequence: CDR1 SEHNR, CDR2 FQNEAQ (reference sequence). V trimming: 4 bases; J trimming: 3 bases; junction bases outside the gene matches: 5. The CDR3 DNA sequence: TGTGCCAGCAGCTCCCCGGGACAGTACACCGGGGAGCTGTTTTTT. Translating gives CASSSPGQYTGELFF.

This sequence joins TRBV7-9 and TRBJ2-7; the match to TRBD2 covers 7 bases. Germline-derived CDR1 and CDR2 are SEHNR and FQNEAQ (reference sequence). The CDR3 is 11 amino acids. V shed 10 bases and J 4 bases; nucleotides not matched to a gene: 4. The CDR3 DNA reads TGTGCCACCATGGGGGGGTACGAGCAGTACTTC. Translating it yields CATMGGYEQYF.

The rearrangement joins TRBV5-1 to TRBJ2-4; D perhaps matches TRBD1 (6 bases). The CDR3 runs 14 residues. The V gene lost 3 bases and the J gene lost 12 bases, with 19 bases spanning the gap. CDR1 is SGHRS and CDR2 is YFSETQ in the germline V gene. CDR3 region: CASSSRTAEGDQYF. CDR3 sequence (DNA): TGCGCCAGCAGCTCAAGGACAGCGGAAGGAGATCAGTACTTC.

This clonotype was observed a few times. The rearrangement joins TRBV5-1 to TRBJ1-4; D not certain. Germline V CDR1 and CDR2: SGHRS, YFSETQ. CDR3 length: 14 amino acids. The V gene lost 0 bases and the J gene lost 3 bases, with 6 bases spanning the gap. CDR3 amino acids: CASSLEGPNEKLFF. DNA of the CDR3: TGCGCCAGCAGCTTGGAAGGTCCTAATGAAAAACTGTTTTTT.

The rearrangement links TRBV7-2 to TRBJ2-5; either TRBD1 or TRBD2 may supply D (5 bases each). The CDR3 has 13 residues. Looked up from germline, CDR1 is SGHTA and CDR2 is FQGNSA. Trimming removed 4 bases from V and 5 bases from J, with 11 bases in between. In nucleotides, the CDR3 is TGTGCCAGCAGCTCCAAGTGGGGGGAGACCCAGTACTTC. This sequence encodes CASSSKWGETQYF.

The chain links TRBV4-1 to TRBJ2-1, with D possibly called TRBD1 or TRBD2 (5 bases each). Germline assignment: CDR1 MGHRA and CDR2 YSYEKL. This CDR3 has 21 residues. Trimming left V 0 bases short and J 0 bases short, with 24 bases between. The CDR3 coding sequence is TGCGCCAGCAGCCAAGATGGTACTGGTGGAACAGGCCGGGGCTCCTACAATGAGCAGTTCTTC. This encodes CASSQDGTGGTGRGSYNEQFF.

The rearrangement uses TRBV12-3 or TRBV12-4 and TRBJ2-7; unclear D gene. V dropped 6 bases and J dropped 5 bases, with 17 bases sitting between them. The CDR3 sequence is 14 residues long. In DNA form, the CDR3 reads TGTGCCAGCAGCCCCCTCCGAGCGTCCCACGAGCAGTACTTC. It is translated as CASSPLRASHEQYF.

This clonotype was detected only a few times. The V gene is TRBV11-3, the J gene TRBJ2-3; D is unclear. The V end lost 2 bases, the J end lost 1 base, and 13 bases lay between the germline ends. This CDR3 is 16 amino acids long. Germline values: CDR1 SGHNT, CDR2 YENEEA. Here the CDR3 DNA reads TGTGCCAGCAGCTTATGGGCTACCCGGGGCACAGATACGCAGTATTTT. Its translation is CASSLWATRGTDTQYF.

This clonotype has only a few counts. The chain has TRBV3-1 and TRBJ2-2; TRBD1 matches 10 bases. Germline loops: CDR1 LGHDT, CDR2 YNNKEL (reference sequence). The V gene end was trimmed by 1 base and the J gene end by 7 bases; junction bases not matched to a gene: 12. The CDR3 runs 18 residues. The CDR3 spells CASSQVVKTGGAIGELFF. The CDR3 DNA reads TGTGCCAGCAGCCAAGTGGTTAAGACAGGGGGCGCCATCGGGGAGCTGTTTTTT.